The next 14 T cell receptor beta chains were all read from a single sample in a study of T cell responses to AZD1222 COVID-19 vaccine. TCRdb keeps only in-frame clones here, not all; method: immunoSEQ multiplex PCR. The sample carries 100,000 to 150,000 clones, less than 95% recorded once. Specimen: peripheral blood, collected on day 0 of MenACWY control vaccination. The receptors were sampled from an adult in good health.

The genes are TRBV7-3 and TRBJ2-1; D is possibly TRBD2 (6 bases). V was clipped by 2 bases and J by 7 bases, with 15 bases between them. The CDR3 loop spans 15 amino acids. The germline gives CDR1 SGHTA, CDR2 FQGTGA. This chain's CDR3 is CASSLDAGPWNEQFF. In nucleotides, the CDR3 is TGTGCCAGCAGCTTAGATGCGGGGCCGTGGAATGAGCAGTTCTTC.

This chain's CDR3 is CASGEGYSNQPQHF. The DNA for the CDR3 is TGTGCCAGCGGAGAGGGGTATAGCAATCAGCCCCAGCATTTT. This rearrangement joins TRBV2 to TRBJ1-5; tentatively, D is TRBD1 (5 bases). Trimming stripped 8 bases from V and 0 bases from J, with 11 bases between. The germline gives CDR1 SNHLY, CDR2 FYNNEI. This CDR3 is 14 amino acids long.

The chain is built from TRBV27 and TRBJ1-1, with D perhaps TRBD1 (6 bases). From germline, CDR1 is MNHEY and CDR2 SMNVEV (reference sequence). This CDR3 has 14 residues. The ends were cut back, 4 bases at V and 3 bases at J, with 12 bases in the middle. The CDR3 protein is CASSSQGRYTEAFF. Here the CDR3 DNA reads TGTGCCAGCAGTTCACAGGGCCGATACACTGAAGCTTTCTTT.

V usage is TRBV4-2 and J usage is TRBJ1-6, with a possible D match to TRBD1 (6 bases). CDR1 LGHNA and CDR2 YNFKEQ come from the germline V gene. The length of the CDR3 is 17 residues. The ends were cut back, 1 base at V and 4 bases at J, with 14 bases in the middle. The CDR3 loop is CASSQVPRQAYNSPLHF. As DNA, the CDR3 is TGTGCCAGCAGCCAAGTCCCGCGACAGGCTTATAATTCACCCCTCCACTTT.

A single count supports this clone. J is TRBJ1-6 and V is TRBV28, with no clear D. CDR1 and CDR2 from the germline V gene are MDHEN and SYDVKM. The CDR3 sequence is 15 residues long. V lost 5 bases to trimming and J lost 3 bases, with 11 bases between them. The CDR3 bases are TGTGCCAGCAGTCGACGCCGGGACTATAATTCACCCCTCCACTTT. Its protein is CASSRRRDYNSPLHF.

V is TRBV27 and J is TRBJ1-6, with a tentative D call TRBD1 (6 bases). CDR1 is MNHEY and CDR2 is SMNVEV in the germline V gene (reference sequence). The CDR3 contains 16 residues. V shed 4 bases and J shed 0 bases, with 10 bases lying between them. The CDR3 DNA reads as TGTGCCAGCAGTTCAAAAGGGGGCTCCTATAATTCACCCCTCCACTTT. It yields the protein CASSSKGGSYNSPLHF.

V and J are TRBV24-1 and TRBJ2-5, with D tentatively TRBD1 (6 bases). The CDR3 has 15 residues. Deletions cut 4 bases from V and 2 bases from J, with 13 bases between. From germline, CDR1 is KGHDR and CDR2 SFDVKD. CDR3 protein: CATSDNTRGQETQYF. The DNA for the CDR3 is TGTGCCACCAGTGACAATACTAGGGGGCAAGAGACCCAGTACTTC.

In this sample, this clone turned up a few times. The chain has TRBV12-3 or TRBV12-4 and TRBJ1-2, with D perhaps TRBD1 (5 bases). The CDR3 is 13 amino acids. Trimming removed 7 bases from V and 8 bases from J, with 17 bases in between. The CDR3 sequence: CASTLKGGAGYTF. In DNA, the CDR3 is TGTGCCAGCACCCTTAAGGGAGGGGCCGGCTACACCTTC.

This clone occurred a few times. This chain links TRBV4-1 with TRBJ2-1, with no clear D. CDR3 size: 17 residues. Germline V lookup: CDR1 MGHRA, CDR2 YSYEKL. Trimming removed 3 bases from V and 2 bases from J, with 17 bases in between. For the CDR3, the DNA is TGCGCCAGCAGCCACCTGCCCCATTTATCCCCCTACAATGAGCAGTTCTTC. This encodes CASSHLPHLSPYNEQFF.

The V call is TRBV2, the J call TRBJ2-1; the D gene is possibly TRBD1 (6 bases). Germline CDR1 is SNHLY and CDR2 is FYNNEI. The length of the CDR3 is 13 residues. Trimming left V 4 bases short and J 2 bases short, with 6 bases between. CDR3 region: CASSGQAYNEQFF. The CDR3 DNA reads TGTGCCAGCAGTGGACAGGCCTACAATGAGCAGTTCTTC.

J is TRBJ2-1 and V is TRBV2, with 7 bases lining up with TRBD2. This CDR3 contains 13 residues. The V and J ends lost 5 bases and 9 bases, in that order; junction bases with no gene match: 7. Germline CDR1 is SNHLY and CDR2 is FYNNEI. The CDR3 DNA sequence: TGTGCCAGCAGTCGCGGGAGTGGACTTGAGCAGTTCTTC. Amino acid sequence: CASSRGSGLEQFF.

This clone appeared a few times. The chain employs TRBV5-6 and TRBJ2-3; 8 bases map to TRBD1. This CDR3 is 15 amino acids long. CDR1 and CDR2 (germline): SGHDT, YYEEEE. J was trimmed by 1 base and V by 4 bases; bases with no gene match: 5. DNA for the CDR3: TGTGCCAGCAGCCTGATCAGGGGGCGCACAGATACGCAGTATTTT. Its protein product is CASSLIRGRTDTQYF.

The chain links TRBV10-3 to TRBJ1-1, with a possible D match to TRBD1 (5 bases). CDR1 and CDR2 from the germline V gene are ENHRY and SYGVKD. The V end lost 2 bases, the J end lost 4 bases, and 14 bases lay between the germline ends. The CDR3 is 15 amino acids. Written as DNA, the CDR3 is TGTGCCATCAGTGAGAATCCCCACGGGACCACTGAAGCTTTCTTT. Its protein is CAISENPHGTTEAFF.

This chain uses TRBV5-1 with TRBJ2-5, with D possibly being TRBD2 (6 bases). This CDR3 comprises 15 residues. CDR1 and CDR2 from the germline V gene are SGHRS and YFSETQ. V lost 4 bases, J lost 4 bases, and 17 bases lay in between. CDR3 loop: CASSVSGGVGETQYF. Here the CDR3 DNA reads TGCGCCAGCAGCGTTTCCGGGGGAGTGGGAGAGACCCAGTACTTC.